This TCR beta chain was sequenced during a study of patients and donors after allogeneic stem cell transplantation. TCRdb fed the RT-PCR reads into MiXCR, producing one record per CDR3 protein. The data show approximately 200,000 distinct CDR3 sequences, approximately 41% seen once. CDR1 and CDR2 from the germline V gene are MNHEY and SMNVEV (reference sequence). V dropped 2 bases and J dropped 9 bases, with 11 bases sitting between them. This CDR3 is built from 13 residues. The sequenced material came from blood, either unsorted or a sorted T cell fraction (not recorded which). The V gene is TRBV27, the J gene TRBJ1-5; no reliable D call. This clonotype originated in a human donor who was either an allogeneic HSCT recipient or a stem cell or donor lymphocyte infusion donor (not recorded which). It is not recorded whose cells these are; they may come from a transplant donor. CDR3: CASSLSLTTPQHF. DNA of the CDR3: TGTGCCAGCAGTTTAAGTCTGACGACGCCCCAGCATTTT.